This TCR beta chain was observed in a study of blood T cell repertoires in COVID-19. Cohorts were assigned according to the clinical history that participants reported. This clone was picked up one time. Authors' analysis steps: Counts of nucleated cells, estimated from reference gene primer amplification, were obtained. TCRdb's table, derived via immunoSEQ multiplex PCR, lists solely in-frame clones and lacks some. For V, J and clone size, that table is used; D and trimming come from the DNA. The sample shows approximately 290,000 clones, roughly 89% of them seen only once. Material for sequencing was PBMCs or T cells enriched from blood (not recorded which). The TCR sequence derives from a woman aged 18-35 years with acute COVID-19.

The CDR3 spells CASSGQGARYF. The CDR3 region has the DNA TGTGCCAGCAGTGGACAGGGGGCGAGGTACTTC. The chain uses TRBV28 and TRBJ2-7, with TRBD1 identical over 11 bases. The junction had 3 bases not matched to a gene; V was cut back by 5 bases and J by 12 bases. Germline-derived CDR1 and CDR2 are MDHEN and SYDVKM. The CDR3 has 11 residues.